This T cell receptor beta chain was captured by sequencing in a study of blood T cell repertoires in COVID-19 (dated by TCRdb to about 2020). Concerning the study at large: Samples covering the acute and convalescent phases of COVID-19 were provided by collaborators in the United States, Italy and Spain. The samples were drawn from the first 160 participants of the ongoing ImmuneRACE study and from 1,254 subjects provided by 6 global collaborators. Where available, HLA class I and class II types were obtained from metadata supplied by the sample provider rather than from assay-based typing. The sample metadata nearly always contained a de-identified subject ID, COVID-19 status, age in years and sex. The dataset comprised deeply sampled blood TCRbeta repertoires from subjects exposed to, actively infected with, or recovered from COVID-19. The repertoires were released in a freely available public database meant as a resource for research on the immune response to SARS-CoV-2. The material from the prospective study consisted of cDNA or gDNA derived from T cells, B-cell-depleted T cells, or PBMCs.

The CDR3 numbers 15 residues from cysteine through phenylalanine. Only CDR3 DNA is held: 45 bases, read in frame from base 1. Reading the germline V gene gives CDR1 SNHLY and CDR2 FYNNEI. Trimming takes 1 base from V and 7 bases from J, and the germline ends sit 13 bases apart. Participants in the prospective study were aged 18 to 89 years, lived in 20 to 25 United States geographic areas, and enrolled through a virtual design. In the prospective study, cohorts were assigned on the basis of participant-reported clinical history obtained from a screening survey and a study questionnaire. Mobile phlebotomists in the prospective study collected whole blood, serum and a nasopharyngeal or oropharyngeal swab from every participant. Prospective study participants could optionally give additional blood draws and questionnaires over a roughly 2-month period. Prospective study blood samples were shipped either frozen or at room temperature before DNA extraction.

TCRbeta CDR3 regions were amplified from genomic DNA using the immunoSEQ Assay, a bias-controlled multiplex PCR. For the original study's pipeline: The number of nucleated cells in each sample was estimated from the amplification of reference gene primers within the assay. To quantify the absolute abundance of each unique TCRbeta CDR3 rearrangement, sequence reads were collapsed and filtered. For each sample, productive Simpson clonality was calculated as the square root of Simpson's diversity index across productive rearrangements. This immuneACCESS table, as held by TCRdb, lists in-frame sequences with V and J called but not all clones. Of the missing ones, under half trace to an unresolved V gene in checked studies; the others have no known cause. The D gene and trimming were derived from the DNA, and the V and J assignments and clone size from that table. The sample includes about 200,000 clones, with more than 75% observed a single time. Less than 20% of the sample is taken by the ten largest.

Remarks on this clone: The antigen this receptor binds is unknown. Base qualities are not recorded, but no much larger clone differs from it by a single base.

Study-wide findings and limitations: The amount of clinical and demographic metadata varied by source and participant and was provided uncurated.

The chain was built from TRBV2 and TRBJ1-4; the D gene is possibly TRBD1, with 6 bases matching. The sequencing sample was made of PBMCs or T cells enriched from blood (not recorded which). The sequence was collected from a woman between 45 and 60 years old with acute COVID-19. The CDR3 loop reads CASSEDRAAGEKLFF. In nucleotide form, the sequence is TGTGCCAGCAGTGAAGACAGGGCCGCGGGTGAAAAACTGTTTTTT. With all but the CDR3 taken from the reference TRBV2 and TRBJ1-4 genes, the full variable domain is: EPEVTQTPSHQVTQMGQEVILRCVPISNHLYFYWYRQILGQKVEFLVSFYNNEISEKSEIFDDQFSVERPDGSNFTLKIRSTKLEDSAMYFCASSEDRAAGEKLFFGSGTQLSVL.